The 4 T cell receptor beta chains below come from one sample, sequenced in a study of identical twins. TCRdb analysed the 5' RACE reads with MiXCR anew, one entry per CDR3 protein. The table shows roughly 1,500,000 distinct CDR3 sequences, with under 35% occurring only once. Sequencing input: cord blood. These receptors all come from a newborn girl in good health.

J is TRBJ1-5 and V is TRBV20-1; maybe TRBD1 (6 bases). Germline CDR1 is DFQATT and CDR2 is SNEGSKA (reference sequence). Trimming removed 3 bases from V and 0 bases from J, with 12 bases in between. CDR3 size: 15 residues. The CDR3 is CSASGTSYSNQPQHF. The CDR3, as DNA: TGCAGTGCTAGCGGGACATCTTATAGCAATCAGCCCCAGCATTTT.

The J gene is TRBJ2-5, the V gene TRBV6-5; unclear D gene. The CDR3 sequence is 12 residues long. Germline CDR1 is MNHEY and CDR2 is SVGAGI. V lost 8 bases, J lost 5 bases, and 12 bases lay in between. The CDR3 DNA reads TGTGCCAGCTCCGGGCCCCGGGAGACCCAGTACTTC. As protein: CASSGPRETQYF.

The chain couples TRBV11-2 to TRBJ2-6; 12 nucleotides line up with TRBD2. The germline V gene encodes CDR1 SGHAT and CDR2 FQNNGV. This CDR3 has 21 residues. V gave up 1 base and J gave up 0 bases; unmatched junction bases: 10. CDR3 residues: CASSLVAIGLAGFSGANVLTF. The CDR3 DNA is TGTGCCAGCAGCTTAGTTGCTATCGGACTAGCGGGGTTCTCTGGGGCCAACGTCCTGACTTTC.

This clonotype has more than one count but fewer than ten. The rearrangement links TRBV4-2 to TRBJ2-3, with 10 bases aligning to TRBD2. CDR1 is LGHNA and CDR2 is YNFKEQ in the germline V gene. The CDR3 extends over 18 amino acids. V lost 6 bases and J lost 0; bases outside the gene matches: 12. The CDR3, as DNA: TGTGCCAGCAGTAACCCTAGCGGGGGCCAATGGAGCACAGATACGCAGTATTTT. Translation gives CASSNPSGGQWSTDTQYF.